Listed below are T cell receptor beta chains from one sample, sequenced in a study of blood T cell repertoires in COVID-19. Clones were read by immunoSEQ multiplex PCR, and TCRdb kept only the in-frame ones, dropping some. The sample lists about 270,000 clones, about 85% occurring once. The sequencing sample was made of peripheral blood. All receptors derive from a human donor in a cohort sampled during active COVID-19. Both conserved end residues are trimmed from each CDR3. A D gene is named only where the DNA matches it firmly.

V | D | CDR3
TRBV27 | TRBD1 | ASSLGTGYEQY
TRBV5-4 | . | ASSHPGGDYGYT
TRBV6-1 | TRBD2 | ASSEVIAGGPGELF
TRBV5-4 | TRBD2 | AFRTSGNYNEQF
TRBV3-1/TRBV3-2 | . | ASSQAHYGYT
TRBV29-1 | TRBD2 | SVGLAIQETQY
TRBV7-9 | . | ASSRDGGLGEKLF
TRBV3-1/TRBV3-2 | . | ASSYSPRRVYQETQY
TRBV5-6 | TRBD2 | ASSLLAVVADTQY
TRBV3-1/TRBV3-2 | . | ASSQDAVPSTEAF
TRBV4-3 | TRBD1 | ASSHAGTGAGELF
TRBV6-1 | . | ASSEEDGKETQY
TRBV5-4 | TRBD2 | ASSQSGRASYEQY
TRBV4-1 | . | ASSQTQGNGYT
TRBV5-4 | . | ASSLDLGTTNDGYT
TRBV6-5 | . | ASRLPTSNEQF
TRBV5-6 | . | ASSLVGAGNQPQH
TRBV7-2 | TRBD2 | ASSLGLAVTDTQY
TRBV29-1 | TRBD1 | SLTGVSYEQY
TRBV9 | . | ASSGGGRQSAGYT
TRBV24-1 | . | ATSDDSDEQF
TRBV7-8 | TRBD2 | ASSLATSGNEQY
TRBV28 | TRBD1 | ASSLPDRGYGYT
TRBV24-1 | TRBD2 | ATSDKSGNFETQY
TRBV14 | . | ASSPGPPYEQY
TRBV28 | TRBD2 | ASSKLAGGYEQY